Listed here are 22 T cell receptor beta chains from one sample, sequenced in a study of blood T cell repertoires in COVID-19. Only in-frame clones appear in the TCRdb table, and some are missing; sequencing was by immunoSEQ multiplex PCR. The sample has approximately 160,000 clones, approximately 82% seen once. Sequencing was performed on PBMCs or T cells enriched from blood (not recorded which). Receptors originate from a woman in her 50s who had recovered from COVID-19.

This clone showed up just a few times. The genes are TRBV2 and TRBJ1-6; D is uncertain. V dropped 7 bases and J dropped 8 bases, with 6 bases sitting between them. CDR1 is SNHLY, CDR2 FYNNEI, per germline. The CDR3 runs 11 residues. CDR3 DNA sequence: TGTGCCAGCACGCGATATTCACCCCTCCACTTT. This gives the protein CASTRYSPLHF.

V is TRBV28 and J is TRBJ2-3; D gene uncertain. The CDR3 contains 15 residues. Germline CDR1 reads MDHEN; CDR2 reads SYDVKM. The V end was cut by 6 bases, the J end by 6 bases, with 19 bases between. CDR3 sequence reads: CASRGIPSVPDTQYF. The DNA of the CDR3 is TGTGCCAGCAGGGGCATCCCCTCCGTACCCGATACGCAGTATTTT.

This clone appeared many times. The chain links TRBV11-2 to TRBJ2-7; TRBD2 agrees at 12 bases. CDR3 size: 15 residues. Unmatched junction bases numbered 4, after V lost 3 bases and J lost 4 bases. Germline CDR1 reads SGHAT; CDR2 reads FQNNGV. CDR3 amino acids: CASSLDGLAGYEQYV. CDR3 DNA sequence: TGTGCCAGCAGCTTGGACGGACTAGCGGGGTACGAGCAGTACGTC.

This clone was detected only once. CDR3 nucleotides: TGTGCCAGCAGCTGGACAGTGACTGGAAACACCATATATTTT. Its protein product is CASSWTVTGNTIYF. The chain combines TRBV6-5 with TRBJ1-3, with D possibly being TRBD1 (6 bases). The CDR3 consists of 14 residues. From germline, CDR1 is MNHEY and CDR2 SVGAGI. V was trimmed by 6 bases and J by 2 bases, leaving 11 bases between them.

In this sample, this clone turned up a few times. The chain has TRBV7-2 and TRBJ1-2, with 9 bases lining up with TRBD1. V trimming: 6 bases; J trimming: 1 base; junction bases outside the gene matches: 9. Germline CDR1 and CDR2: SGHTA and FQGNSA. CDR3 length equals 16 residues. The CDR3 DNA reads TGTGCCAGCAGATTTCCGGGACAGGGACTTAACTATGGCTACACCTTC. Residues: CASRFPGQGLNYGYTF.

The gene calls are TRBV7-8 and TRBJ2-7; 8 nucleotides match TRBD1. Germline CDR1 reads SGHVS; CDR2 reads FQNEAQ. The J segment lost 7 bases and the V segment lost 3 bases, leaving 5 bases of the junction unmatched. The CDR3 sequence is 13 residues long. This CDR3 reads CASSFQGAVEQYV. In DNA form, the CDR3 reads TGTGCCAGCAGCTTCCAGGGGGCAGTGGAGCAGTACGTC.

In DNA, the CDR3 is TGTGCCAGCAGACCCGATCTAACAGGGAGGGGGAATTCACCCCTCCACTTT. Amino acids: CASRPDLTGRGNSPLHF. This sequence joins TRBV28 and TRBJ1-6; D may be TRBD1 (6 bases). The CDR3 spans 17 residues. Deletions cut 6 bases from V and 7 bases from J, with 22 bases between. CDR1 and CDR2 (germline): MDHEN, SYDVKM.

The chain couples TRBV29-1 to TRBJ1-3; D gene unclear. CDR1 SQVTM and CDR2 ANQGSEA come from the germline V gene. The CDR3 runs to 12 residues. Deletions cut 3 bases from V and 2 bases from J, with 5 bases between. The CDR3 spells CSVELAGNTIYF. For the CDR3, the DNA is TGCAGCGTTGAGTTAGCTGGAAACACCATATATTTT.

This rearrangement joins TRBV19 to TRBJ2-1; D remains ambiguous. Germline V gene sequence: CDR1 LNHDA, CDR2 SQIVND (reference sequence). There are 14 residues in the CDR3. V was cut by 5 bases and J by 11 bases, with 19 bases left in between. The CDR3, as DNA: TGTGCCAGTAGTCCCGGCGGTCTAGGCGTGCAGCAGTTCTTC. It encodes CASSPGGLGVQQFF.

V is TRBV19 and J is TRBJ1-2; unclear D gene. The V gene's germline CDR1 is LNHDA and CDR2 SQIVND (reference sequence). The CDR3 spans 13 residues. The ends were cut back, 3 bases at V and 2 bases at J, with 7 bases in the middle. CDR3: CASSIIGNYGYTF. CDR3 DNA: TGTGCCAGTAGTATCATCGGGAACTATGGCTACACCTTC.

CDR3 in DNA: TGTGCCAGCTCATACGGGGGCACAGATACGCAGTATTTT. Its protein product is CASSYGGTDTQYF. V gene TRBV18 combines with J gene TRBJ2-3; perhaps TRBD2 as D (5 bases). The CDR3 loop spans 13 amino acids. V lost 5 bases and J 1 base, leaving 7 bases between the germline ends. Germline V gives CDR1 KGHSH, CDR2 LQKENI.

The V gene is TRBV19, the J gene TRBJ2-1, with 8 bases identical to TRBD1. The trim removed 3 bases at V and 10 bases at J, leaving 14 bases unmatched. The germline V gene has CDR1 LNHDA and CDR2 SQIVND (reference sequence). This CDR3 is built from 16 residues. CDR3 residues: CASSIPRGPESGEQFF. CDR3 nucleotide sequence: TGTGCCAGTAGTATTCCCAGGGGGCCAGAATCCGGGGAGCAGTTCTTC.

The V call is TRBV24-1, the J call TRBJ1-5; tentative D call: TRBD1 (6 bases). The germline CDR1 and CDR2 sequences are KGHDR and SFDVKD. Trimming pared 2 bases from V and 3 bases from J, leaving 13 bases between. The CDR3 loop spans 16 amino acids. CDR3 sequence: CATSDSAGANNQPQHF. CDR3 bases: TGTGCCACCAGTGATTCGGCAGGGGCTAACAATCAGCCCCAGCATTTT.

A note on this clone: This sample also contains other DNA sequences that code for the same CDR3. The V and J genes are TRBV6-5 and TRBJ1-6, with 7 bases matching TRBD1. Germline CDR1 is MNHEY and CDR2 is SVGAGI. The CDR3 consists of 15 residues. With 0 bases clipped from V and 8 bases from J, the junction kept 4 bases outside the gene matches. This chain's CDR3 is CASSYSRTGDSPLHF. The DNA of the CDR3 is TGTGCCAGCAGTTACTCACGGACAGGTGATTCACCCCTCCACTTT.

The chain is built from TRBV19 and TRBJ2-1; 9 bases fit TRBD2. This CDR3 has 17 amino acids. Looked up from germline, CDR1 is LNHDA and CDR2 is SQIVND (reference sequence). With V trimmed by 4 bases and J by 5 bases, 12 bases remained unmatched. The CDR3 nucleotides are TGTGCCAGTAGTACCCCCCTCCTGGCGGGAGGGAACAATGAGCAGTTCTTC. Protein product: CASSTPLLAGGNNEQFF.

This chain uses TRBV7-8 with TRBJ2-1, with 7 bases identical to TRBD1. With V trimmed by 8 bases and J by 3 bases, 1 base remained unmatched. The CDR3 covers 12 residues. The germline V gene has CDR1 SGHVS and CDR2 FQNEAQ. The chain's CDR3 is CASDRDYNEQFF. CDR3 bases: TGTGCCAGCGACAGGGACTACAATGAGCAGTTCTTC.

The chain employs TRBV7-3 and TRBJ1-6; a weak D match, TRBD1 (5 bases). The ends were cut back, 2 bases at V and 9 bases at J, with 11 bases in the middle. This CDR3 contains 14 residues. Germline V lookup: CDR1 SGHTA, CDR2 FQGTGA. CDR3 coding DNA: TGTGCCAGCAGCTTAGGTCTGGGGGGTTCACCCCTCCACTTT. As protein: CASSLGLGGSPLHF.

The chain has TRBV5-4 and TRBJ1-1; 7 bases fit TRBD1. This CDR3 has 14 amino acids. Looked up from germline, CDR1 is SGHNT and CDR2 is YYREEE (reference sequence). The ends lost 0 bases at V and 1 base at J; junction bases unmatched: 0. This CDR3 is CASSLDRGNTEAFF. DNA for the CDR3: TGTGCCAGCAGCTTGGACAGGGGGAACACTGAAGCTTTCTTT.

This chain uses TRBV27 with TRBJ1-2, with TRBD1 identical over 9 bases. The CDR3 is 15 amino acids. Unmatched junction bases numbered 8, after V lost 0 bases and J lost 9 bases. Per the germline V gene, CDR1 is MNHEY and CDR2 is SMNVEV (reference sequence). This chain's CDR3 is CASSLSGTGYFSYTF. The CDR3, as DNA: TGTGCCAGCAGTTTATCGGGGACAGGGTATTTTAGCTACACCTTC.

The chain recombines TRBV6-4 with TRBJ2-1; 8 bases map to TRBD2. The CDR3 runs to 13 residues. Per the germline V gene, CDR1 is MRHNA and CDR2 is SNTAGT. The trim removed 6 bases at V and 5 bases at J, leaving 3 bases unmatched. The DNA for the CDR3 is TGTGCCAGCAGCGGGGGGGCAAACAATGAGCAGTTCTTC. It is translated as CASSGGANNEQFF.

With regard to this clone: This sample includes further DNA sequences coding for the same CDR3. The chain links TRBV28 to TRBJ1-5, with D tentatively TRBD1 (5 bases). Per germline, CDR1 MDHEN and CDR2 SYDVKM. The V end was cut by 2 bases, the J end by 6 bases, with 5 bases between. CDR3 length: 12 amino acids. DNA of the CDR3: TGTGCCAGCAGTTTAAGGGGTCAGCCCCAGCATTTT. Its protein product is CASSLRGQPQHF.

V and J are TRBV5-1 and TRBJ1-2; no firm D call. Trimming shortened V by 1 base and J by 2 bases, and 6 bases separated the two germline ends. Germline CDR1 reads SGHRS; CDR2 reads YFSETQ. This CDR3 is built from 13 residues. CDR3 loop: CASSLRENYGYTF. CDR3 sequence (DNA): TGCGCCAGCAGCTTGAGGGAGAACTATGGCTACACCTTC.